This T cell receptor beta chain was identified during a study of blood T cell repertoires in COVID-19. For the study at large: COVID-19 samples from acute and convalescent phases originated in the United States, Italy and Spain. T cells, B-cell-depleted T cells, or PBMCs supplied cDNA or gDNA.

Methods used by the authors: Reference gene primer amplification gave nucleated cell count estimates. Profiled with immunoSEQ multiplex PCR; TCRdb holds only in-frame clones, not every one. For V, J and clone size, that table is used; D and trimming come from the DNA. The sample carries roughly 200,000 clones, about 83% recorded once. The clonotype originates from a man aged 40-49 years with active or convalescent COVID-19. Sequenced: peripheral blood.

In DNA, the CDR3 is TGCGCCAGCAGCCCGTTGGGTGGCGGGGGGAGGTTAGAGACCCAGTACTTC. Its protein is CASSPLGGGGRLETQYF. J is TRBJ2-5 and V is TRBV4-1; TRBD2 matches at 8 bases. CDR1 and CDR2 (germline): MGHRA, YSYEKL. The V segment lost 4 bases and the J segment 4 bases; nucleotides outside the gene matches: 14. This CDR3 region has 17 residues.